Following are 21 T cell receptor beta chains from one sample sequenced in a study of cytomegalovirus exposure and HLA in healthy donors. Sequenced by immunoSEQ multiplex PCR; TCRdb stores in-frame clones only, minus some. The sample gives roughly 100,000 clones, about 86% of which show up once; around 3.6% is in the top ten. Material for sequencing was PBMCs. The receptor source for this set is a woman aged 18-29 years in good health and CMV-seropositive.

This clone was seen just once. This rearrangement joins TRBV7-2 to TRBJ2-2; 7 bases are shared with TRBD2. CDR3 size: 15 residues. V was pared by 5 bases and J by 0 bases, with 3 bases of the junction left unmatched. Germline V gene sequence: CDR1 SGHTA, CDR2 FQGNSA. The CDR3 DNA sequence: TGTGCCAGCAGCCCGGGACTAACGAACACCGGGGAGCTGTTTTTT. It yields the protein CASSPGLTNTGELFF. The variable domain in full, with the rest retrieved from reference TRBV7-2 and TRBJ2-2, is GAGVSQSPSNKVTEKGKDVELRCDPISGHTALYWYRQSLGQGLEFLIYFQGNSAPDKSGLPSDRFSAERTGGSVSTLTIQRTQQEDSAVYLCASSPGLTNTGELFFGEGSRLTVL.

This clone has a single count. V is TRBV6-6 and J is TRBJ1-2, with D maybe TRBD1 (6 bases). Germline lookup yields CDR1 MNHNY and CDR2 SVGAGI (reference sequence). V was cut by 7 bases and J by 10 bases, with 19 bases left in between. The CDR3 is made up of 13 amino acids. Here the CDR3 reads CASKKGGASDYTF. The CDR3 nucleotides read TGTGCCAGCAAAAAAGGGGGGGCATCGGACTACACCTTC.

This chain joins TRBV29-1 and TRBJ1-2; 9 nucleotides line up with TRBD1. V lost 4 bases, J lost 5 bases, and 8 bases stayed unmatched. Germline-derived CDR1 and CDR2 are SQVTM and ANQGSEA. The CDR3 is made up of 14 amino acids. The CDR3 nucleotides read TGCAGCGTTGTAGGGGGACAGGGTGGGTATGGCTACACCTTC. Its translation is CSVVGGQGGYGYTF.

The CDR3 DNA sequence: TGTGCCATCAACGAACCCGACAGGGGTGGTGGCTACACCTTC. As protein: CAINEPDRGGGYTF. This sequence joins TRBV10-3 and TRBJ1-2; 8 positions agree with TRBD1. The CDR3 is 14 amino acids. CDR1 and CDR2 (germline): ENHRY, SYGVKD. J was trimmed by 7 bases and V by 7 bases; bases with no gene match: 11.

This clone showed up just a few times. The rearrangement joins TRBV7-9 to TRBJ1-1; D gene ambiguous. V lost 4 bases and J 1 base, leaving 10 bases between the germline ends. CDR1 is SEHNR, CDR2 FQNEAQ, per germline (reference sequence). The CDR3 runs to 14 residues. CDR3 DNA: TGTGCCAGCAGCTCCGTCCAGGAGAACACTGAAGCTTTCTTT. Translating gives CASSSVQENTEAFF.

V gene TRBV2 combines with J gene TRBJ2-7; tentative D call: TRBD2 (5 bases). The CDR3 has 12 amino acids. V gave up 5 bases and J gave up 3 bases, with 8 bases separating them. Germline CDR1 is SNHLY and CDR2 is FYNNEI. CDR3 loop: CASSPRGYEQYF. The CDR3 DNA follows: TGTGCCAGCAGTCCCCGGGGCTACGAGCAGTACTTC.

The chain combines TRBV7-6 with TRBJ1-1, with TRBD1 as a possible D gene (5 bases). Trimming stripped 1 base from V and 1 base from J, with 7 bases between. This CDR3 is built from 14 residues. Germline assignment: CDR1 SGHVS and CDR2 FNYEAQ. CDR3 residues: CASSLGQWNTEAFF. In DNA form, the CDR3 reads TGTGCCAGCAGCTTAGGACAGTGGAACACTGAAGCTTTCTTT.

The chain uses TRBV10-3 and TRBJ2-1; 8 nucleotides match TRBD2. The CDR3 loop spans 15 amino acids. Germline CDR1 reads ENHRY; CDR2 reads SYGVKD. V lost 3 bases to trimming and J lost 7 bases; unmatched junction nucleotides: 8. The CDR3 nucleotides are TGTGCCATCAGTGATGGGGATAGCGGGGCGAATGAGCAGTTCTTC. This encodes CAISDGDSGANEQFF.

J is TRBJ1-1 and V is TRBV9; D gene uncertain. Trimming pared 1 base from V and 6 bases from J, leaving 13 bases between. The CDR3 sequence is 14 residues long. Germline values: CDR1 SGDLS, CDR2 YYNGEE. The CDR3 bases are TGTGCCAGCAGCGTAAATTCACTTTCCGCTGAAGCTTTCTTT. Protein product: CASSVNSLSAEAFF.

The chain uses TRBV29-1 and TRBJ1-4, with TRBD1 identical over 10 bases. Germline V gene sequence: CDR1 SQVTM, CDR2 ANQGSEA. The CDR3 is 14 residues long. V gave up 2 bases and J gave up 8 bases; unmatched junction bases: 5. The CDR3 coding sequence is TGCAGCGTTGAATTCCAGGACAGGGGGGAAAAACTGTTTTTT. Protein: CSVEFQDRGEKLFF. The whole variable domain, filled in from reference TRBV29-1 and TRBJ1-4, reads SAVISQKPSRDICQRGTSLTIQCQVDSQVTMMFWYRQQPGQSLTLIATANQGSEATYESGFVIDKFPISRPNLTFSTLTVSNMSPEDSSIYLCSVEFQDRGEKLFFGSGTQLSVL.

CDR3 coding DNA: TGTGCCAGCAACCGACAGCCGGATTCCTACAATGAGCAGTTCTTC. Its translation: CASNRQPDSYNEQFF. The chain has TRBV9 and TRBJ2-1; a possible D gene is TRBD1 (5 bases). The CDR3 runs to 15 residues. Germline values: CDR1 SGDLS, CDR2 YYNGEE. V shed 6 bases and J shed 1 base, with 14 bases lying between them.

The gene calls are TRBV28 and TRBJ2-7; a weak D match, TRBD1 (6 bases). CDR1 is MDHEN, CDR2 SYDVKM, per germline. Trimming pared 7 bases from V and 2 bases from J, leaving 15 bases between. The length of the CDR3 is 14 residues. This CDR3 is CASTADRPTYEQYF. The CDR3 DNA reads as TGTGCCAGCACCGCAGACAGGCCCACCTACGAGCAGTACTTC. The full variable domain, rest sourced from reference TRBV28 and TRBJ2-7, is DVKVTQSSRYLVKRTGEKVFLECVQDMDHENMFWYRQDPGLGLRLIYFSYDVKMKEKGDIPEGYSVSREKKERFSLILESASTNQTSMYLCASTADRPTYEQYFGPGTRLTVT.

The chain joins TRBV18 to TRBJ2-7, with TRBD1 identical over 8 bases. V was clipped by 4 bases and J by 2 bases; unmatched bases: 10. Germline assignment: CDR1 KGHSH and CDR2 LQKENI. The CDR3 has 16 residues. In DNA form, the CDR3 reads TGTGCCAGCTCACTCCTCGGGGCAGGGGGCACCTACGAGCAGTACTTC. This encodes CASSLLGAGGTYEQYF. Combining the CDR3 with reference TRBV18 and TRBJ2-7 gives the whole variable domain NAGVMQNPRHLVRRRGQEARLRCSPMKGHSHVYWYRQLPEEGLKFMVYLQKENIIDESGMPKERFSAEFPKEGPSILRIQQVVRGDSAAYFCASSLLGAGGTYEQYFGPGTRLTVT.

The chain is built from TRBV6-5 and TRBJ1-5; 7 nucleotides line up with TRBD1. V shed 6 bases, J shed 6 bases, and the junction held 11 bases outside the gene matches. The germline V gene has CDR1 MNHEY and CDR2 SVGAGI. The CDR3 spans 15 residues. The CDR3 is CASSLTPGGSQPQHF. DNA for the CDR3: TGTGCCAGCAGCCTAACCCCAGGGGGAAGTCAGCCCCAGCATTTT.

The chain employs TRBV30 and TRBJ1-5; 8 bases line up with TRBD1. V dropped 2 bases and J dropped 5; count of bases not matched to a gene: 2. This CDR3 has 13 residues. Per germline, CDR1 GTSNPN and CDR2 SVGIG (reference sequence). CDR3 sequence reads: CAWSQGADQPQHF. In nucleotides, the CDR3 is TGTGCCTGGAGTCAGGGGGCGGATCAGCCCCAGCATTTT.

A few counts support this clone. The chain employs TRBV30 and TRBJ1-5, with D possibly matching TRBD1 (6 bases). The V gene lost 2 bases and the J gene lost 1 base, with 12 bases spanning the gap. From germline, CDR1 is GTSNPN and CDR2 SVGIG (reference sequence). The CDR3 is 15 residues long. In nucleotides, the CDR3 is TGTGCCTGGAGTCGGGCAGGGGTGAGCAATCAGCCCCAGCATTTT. As protein: CAWSRAGVSNQPQHF. The complete variable domain, with remaining parts taken from reference TRBV30 and TRBJ1-5, reads SQTIHQWPATLVQPVGSPLSLECTVEGTSNPNLYWYRQAAGRGLQLLFYSVGIGQISSEVPQNLSASRPQDRQFILSSKKLLLSDSGFYLCAWSRAGVSNQPQHFGDGTRLSIL.

This chain connects TRBV10-1 to TRBJ2-4, with D perhaps TRBD2 (5 bases). Deletions cut 6 bases from V and 0 bases from J, with 9 bases between. The CDR3 is made up of 14 amino acids. CDR1 is WNHNN, CDR2 SYGVQD, per germline (reference sequence). This CDR3 reads CASSETIAKNIQYF. As DNA, the CDR3 is TGCGCCAGCAGCGAGACTATAGCCAAAAACATTCAGTACTTC.

The V gene is TRBV14, the J gene TRBJ1-3; D not certain. CDR3 length: 15 amino acids. V was pared by 1 base and J by 1 base, with 8 bases between. Germline CDR1 SGHDN, CDR2 FVKESK. Written as DNA, the CDR3 is TGTGCCAGCAGCCAAGTGGCATTATCTGGAAACACCATATATTTT. Translation gives CASSQVALSGNTIYF.

The chain is built from TRBV5-4 and TRBJ1-1; 8 positions agree with TRBD1. CDR3 length equals 16 residues. CDR1 and CDR2 (germline): SGHNT, YYREEE (reference sequence). The junction had 4 bases not matched to a gene; V was cut back by 0 bases and J by 0 bases. The CDR3 sequence is CASSLGGTGMNTEAFF. DNA for the CDR3: TGTGCCAGCAGCTTGGGGGGGACAGGTATGAACACTGAAGCTTTCTTT.

As DNA, the CDR3 is TGCGCCAGCAGCGTGTCCAGGGGGGAAGAGACCCAGTACTTC. Protein product: CASSVSRGEETQYF. This chain links TRBV5-1 with TRBJ2-5; TRBD1 might be the D (7 bases). The CDR3 is 14 amino acids. From germline, CDR1 is SGHRS and CDR2 YFSETQ. Trimming left V 4 bases short and J 3 bases short, with 13 bases between.

V and J are TRBV30 and TRBJ2-7, with D perhaps TRBD2 (5 bases). The length of the CDR3 is 14 residues. In germline, CDR1 is GTSNPN, CDR2 SVGIG (reference sequence). V was pared by 0 bases and J by 2 bases, with 11 bases between. In DNA form, the CDR3 reads TGTGCCTGGAGTGTCCGGGGTATGACCTACGAGCAGTACTTC. It encodes CAWSVRGMTYEQYF. Filled out from reference TRBV30 and TRBJ2-7, the complete variable domain reads SQTIHQWPATLVQPVGSPLSLECTVEGTSNPNLYWYRQAAGRGLQLLFYSVGIGQISSEVPQNLSASRPQDRQFILSSKKLLLSDSGFYLCAWSVRGMTYEQYFGPGTRLTVT.